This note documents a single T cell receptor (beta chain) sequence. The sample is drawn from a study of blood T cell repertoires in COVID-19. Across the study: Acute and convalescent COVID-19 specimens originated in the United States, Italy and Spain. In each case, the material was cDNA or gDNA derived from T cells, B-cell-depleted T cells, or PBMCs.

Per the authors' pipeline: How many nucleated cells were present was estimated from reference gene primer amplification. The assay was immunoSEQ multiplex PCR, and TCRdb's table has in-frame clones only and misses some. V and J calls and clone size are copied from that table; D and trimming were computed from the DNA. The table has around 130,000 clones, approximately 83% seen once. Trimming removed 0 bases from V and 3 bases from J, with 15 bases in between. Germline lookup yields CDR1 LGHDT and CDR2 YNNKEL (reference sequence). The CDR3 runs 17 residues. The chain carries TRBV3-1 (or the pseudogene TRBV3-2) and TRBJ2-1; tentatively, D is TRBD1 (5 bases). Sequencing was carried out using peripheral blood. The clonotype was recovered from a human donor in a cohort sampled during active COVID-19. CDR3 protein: CASSQDSNRRHYNEQFF. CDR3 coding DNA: TGTGCCAGCAGCCAAGATTCGAACAGGCGCCACTACAATGAGCAGTTCTTC.